This TCR beta chain was found in a study of CD4 T cells in relation to SARS-CoV-2 and coronaviruses. There are a few counts of this clone. V was cut by 4 bases and J by 4 bases, with 16 bases left in between. The CDR3 extends over 15 amino acids. Germline V gene sequence: CDR1 GTSNPN, CDR2 SVGIG (reference sequence). Using immunoSEQ multiplex PCR, the repertoire was profiled, and TCRdb retains in-frame clones only, with some absent. The repertoire holds about 59,000 clones, about nine tenths seen once, with about 1.3% in the top ten. Before the COVID-19 pandemic, during about 2010-2019, CD4+ T cells were taken from unexposed donors.

Sample: memory CD4+ T cells from PBMCs. The clonotype comes from a human donor in good health. The chain is built from TRBV30 and TRBJ2-2; perhaps TRBD2 as D (5 bases). The CDR3 DNA sequence: TGTGCCTGGATTCCCGAGCTGGCGGGCACCGGGGAGCTGTTTTTT. Amino acids: CAWIPELAGTGELFF.